The sequence of this T cell receptor beta chain was determined in a study of cytomegalovirus exposure and HLA in healthy donors. On this clone: Antigen: not known.

Unrecorded immune exposures were likely, despite nominal health at sampling. The study ran its PCR with 60 Vbeta and 13 Jbeta primers. TCRdb's copy holds only in-frame clones and misses some; the assay was immunoSEQ multiplex PCR. The sample lists about 92,000 clones, over 55% occurring once. Overall study results and limits: Later on, analysis showed that most CMV-associated TCR beta chains appeared to be HLA-restricted.

Germline CDR1 is SGHAT and CDR2 is FQNNGV. V gave up 5 bases and J gave up 7 bases, with 9 bases separating them. This CDR3 comprises 12 residues. The sequence was collected from a young woman in good health and CMV-seropositive. The chain uses TRBV11-2 and TRBJ2-4; possible D gene TRBD2, 5 bases. Sequencing was performed on PBMCs. The chain's CDR3 is CASSLRGNIQYF. CDR3 nucleotides: TGTGCCAGCAGCCTCAGAGGGAACATTCAGTACTTC.